What follows is one T cell receptor (beta chain) and its context. As yet, its antigen is unknown. It may be a read error: a sequence one base away is much more abundant. TCR alpha and beta CDR3 regions were amplified from RNA using iRepertoire nested multiplex PCR. Tissue mRNA or PBMC total RNA, about 95-450 ng, went into one-step reverse transcription and amplification. Each CDR3 protein is one row after TCRdb ran MiXCR on the multiplex PCR reads. The repertoire holds roughly 5,000 distinct CDR3 sequences, roughly a third seen once, with about 7% in the top ten. The CDR3 runs to 15 residues. Germline CDR1 reads LGHDT; CDR2 reads YNNKEL (reference sequence). Trimming left V 8 bases short and J 3 bases short, with 20 bases between. The entry originates in a study of glioma-infiltrating T cells. Study-wide results and caveats: Gliomas, especially low-grade, showed above-expected tissue-blood divergence; non-neoplastic patients showed below. CDR3 overlap between tissue and blood was very small.

The V and J genes are TRBV3-1 and TRBJ2-7; D is unresolved. The sequencing sample was made of glioma tissue, nonneoplastic brain tissue, or PBMCs (not recorded which). This TCR came from a human donor with low-grade glioma or glioblastoma, undergoing nonglioma brain surgery, or in good health (not recorded which). CDR3 sequence reads: CASGLDSSSLYEQYF. Written as DNA, the CDR3 is TGTGCCAGCGGCCTAGATAGTAGTTCCCTCTACGAGCAGTACTTC.